Listed below are T cell receptor beta chains from one sample, sequenced in a study of human T cells and chemical hapten exposure. In TCRdb, the RACE reads were re-called with MiXCR into one record per CDR3 protein. Among roughly 69,000 distinct CDR3 sequences listed, around a tenth were seen once. Sequencing used whole blood, obtained in connection with sensitization to the hapten diphenylcyclopropenone (DPC). The origin of the receptors is a woman aged 45 to 65 with alopecia areata. Some clones in this sample may be carry-over from other donors' samples. The CDR3 runs from the conserved cysteine through the conserved F or W. A D gene is named only where the DNA matches it firmly. Clone size is stated in some rows and not others, as once, few, many or a class when expanded.

clone_size: few
d_call: .
v_call: TRBV7-2
j_call: TRBJ1-1
cdr3_nt: TGTGCCAGCAGCTCAGCCGGATATCCTGAAGCTTTCTTT
cdr3_aa: CASSSAGYPEAFF

clone_size: many
d_call: TRBD2
v_call: TRBV7-3
j_call: TRBJ2-1
cdr3_nt: TGTGCCAGCAGCTTAGTCCCTAGCGGCTCCTACAATGAGCAGTTCTTC
cdr3_aa: CASSLVPSGSYNEQFF

clone_size: many
d_call: TRBD1
v_call: TRBV7-3
j_call: TRBJ2-3
cdr3_nt: TGTGCCAGCAGCCCCCAGGGGGCCGCAGATACGCAGTATTTT
cdr3_aa: CASSPQGAADTQYF

clone_size: .
d_call: .
v_call: TRBV29-1
j_call: TRBJ2-3
cdr3_nt: TGCAGCGTTCGGCGTCGGGACACAGATACGCAGTATTTT
cdr3_aa: CSVRRRDTDTQYF

clone_size: many
d_call: .
v_call: TRBV30
j_call: TRBJ2-2
cdr3_nt: TGTGCCTGGAGCATCCACAGGTCTGGGGGTACCGGGGAGCTGTTTTTT
cdr3_aa: CAWSIHRSGGTGELFF

clone_size: many
d_call: .
v_call: TRBV20-1
j_call: TRBJ2-7
cdr3_nt: TGCAGTGCTAGAGATCCGAGGTACGAGCAGTACTTC
cdr3_aa: CSARDPRYEQYF

clone_size: many
d_call: .
v_call: TRBV12-3/TRBV12-4
j_call: TRBJ1-4
cdr3_nt: TGTGCCAGCAGCCCACGCGGAGGGGGTACTAATGAAAAACTGTTTTTT
cdr3_aa: CASSPRGGGTNEKLFF

clone_size: .
d_call: .
v_call: TRBV11-3
j_call: TRBJ2-2
cdr3_nt: TGTGCCAGCAGCATCGCTACAAACACCGGGGACCTGTTTTTT
cdr3_aa: CASSIATNTGDLFF

clone_size: many
d_call: TRBD2
v_call: TRBV7-2
j_call: TRBJ2-5
cdr3_nt: TGTGCCAGCAGCTATCAATTAGCGGGAGTGGGAGAGACCCAGTACTTC
cdr3_aa: CASSYQLAGVGETQYF

clone_size: .
d_call: TRBD1
v_call: TRBV19
j_call: TRBJ2-2
cdr3_nt: TGTGCCAGTAGATCGCCTCCAGGGGGTCCGGGACAGAAGAACACCGGGGAGCTGTTTTTT
cdr3_aa: CASRSPPGGPGQKNTGELFF

clone_size: few
d_call: .
v_call: TRBV6-5
j_call: TRBJ2-3
cdr3_nt: TGTGCCAGCAGCTCACCTTCGTCCAGCACAGATACGCAGTATTTT
cdr3_aa: CASSSPSSSTDTQYF

clone_size: .
d_call: .
v_call: TRBV29-1
j_call: TRBJ2-2
cdr3_nt: TGCAGCGTTGAAGTGGCTGGGGAGCTGTTTTTT
cdr3_aa: CSVEVAGELFF

clone_size: few
d_call: TRBD2
v_call: TRBV15
j_call: TRBJ2-1
cdr3_nt: TGTGCCACCAGCATACTAGCGGGTGCCTACAATGAGCAGTTCTTC
cdr3_aa: CATSILAGAYNEQFF

clone_size: few
d_call: .
v_call: TRBV28
j_call: TRBJ2-4
cdr3_nt: TGTGCCAGCCTAGAGGCAGCCAAAAACATTCAGTACTTC
cdr3_aa: CASLEAAKNIQYF

clone_size: many
d_call: .
v_call: TRBV10-3
j_call: TRBJ2-2
cdr3_nt: TGTGCCATCAGTGCAACCCGGGAGCCCGGGGAGCTGTTTTTT
cdr3_aa: CAISATREPGELFF

clone_size: many
d_call: TRBD2
v_call: TRBV19
j_call: TRBJ2-1
cdr3_nt: TGTGCCAGTAGTACCCCTCGGACTAGCGGCTACAATGAGCAGTTCTTC
cdr3_aa: CASSTPRTSGYNEQFF

clone_size: many
d_call: TRBD1
v_call: TRBV18
j_call: TRBJ1-1
cdr3_nt: TGTGCCAGCTCTCCTTCTAACAGGGGTGCTGAAGCTTTCTTT
cdr3_aa: CASSPSNRGAEAFF

clone_size: many
d_call: TRBD2
v_call: TRBV7-2
j_call: TRBJ2-3
cdr3_nt: TGTGCCAGCAGCTTAGATAGCGGGGGTAGCACAGATACGCAGTATTTT
cdr3_aa: CASSLDSGGSTDTQYF

clone_size: many
d_call: TRBD1
v_call: TRBV29-1
j_call: TRBJ1-1
cdr3_nt: TGCAGCGTACGTGACAGGGGAAGGGGTGAAGCTTTCTTT
cdr3_aa: CSVRDRGRGEAFF

clone_size: many
d_call: .
v_call: TRBV20-1
j_call: TRBJ2-5
cdr3_nt: TGCAGTGCTCCATTAACTGCGACCTCCGCTGGGGCCCAGTACTTC
cdr3_aa: CSAPLTATSAGAQYF

clone_size: .
d_call: TRBD1
v_call: TRBV15
j_call: TRBJ1-1
cdr3_nt: TGTGCCACCAGCAGAGATGAGACAGGGAGCACTGAAGCTTTCTTT
cdr3_aa: CATSRDETGSTEAFF

clone_size: .
d_call: TRBD1
v_call: TRBV20-1
j_call: TRBJ2-3
cdr3_nt: TGCAGTGCTGACGGACAGGGGGCTCACACAGATACGCAGTATTTT
cdr3_aa: CSADGQGAHTDTQYF

clone_size: many
d_call: .
v_call: TRBV29-1
j_call: TRBJ1-1
cdr3_nt: TGCAGCGAGGGATCGAACACTGAAGCTTTCTTT
cdr3_aa: CSEGSNTEAFF

clone_size: many
d_call: .
v_call: TRBV25-1
j_call: TRBJ2-5
cdr3_nt: TGTGCCAGCAGTGAATATAACGAGTGGCGAGAGACCCAGTACTTC
cdr3_aa: CASSEYNEWRETQYF

clone_size: .
d_call: .
v_call: TRBV2
j_call: TRBJ2-7
cdr3_nt: TGTGCCAGCAGTGGGGAGCTGAGCTCCTACGAGCAGTACTTC
cdr3_aa: CASSGELSSYEQYF

clone_size: .
d_call: .
v_call: TRBV10-3
j_call: TRBJ2-1
cdr3_nt: TGTGCCATCAGTGGGCCATACAATGAGCAGTTCTTC
cdr3_aa: CAISGPYNEQFF

clone_size: many
d_call: .
v_call: TRBV20-1
j_call: TRBJ2-3
cdr3_nt: TGCAGTGCTAGAGATAGGAGCGGATCAGATACGCAGTATTTT
cdr3_aa: CSARDRSGSDTQYF

clone_size: many
d_call: .
v_call: TRBV20-1
j_call: TRBJ2-3
cdr3_nt: TGCAGTGCCCCCCGAGCAGATACGCAGTATTTT
cdr3_aa: CSAPRADTQYF

clone_size: many
d_call: .
v_call: TRBV29-1
j_call: TRBJ1-1
cdr3_nt: TGCAGCGCCAAAGTAGGGGACACTGAAGCTTTCTTT
cdr3_aa: CSAKVGDTEAFF

clone_size: many
d_call: .
v_call: TRBV24-1
j_call: TRBJ2-2
cdr3_nt: TGTGCCACCAGTGAACCGGTGACCGGGGAGCTGTTTTTT
cdr3_aa: CATSEPVTGELFF

clone_size: few
d_call: .
v_call: TRBV24-1
j_call: TRBJ2-2
cdr3_nt: TGTGCCACCAGTGATGGACAGCGCACCGGGGAGCTGTTTTTT
cdr3_aa: CATSDGQRTGELFF

clone_size: many
d_call: TRBD2
v_call: TRBV4-1
j_call: TRBJ2-1
cdr3_nt: TGCGCCAGCAGCCAAGGGATGGGACTAGCGGGAGAGCTTGAGCAGTTCTTC
cdr3_aa: CASSQGMGLAGELEQFF

clone_size: .
d_call: .
v_call: TRBV7-3
j_call: TRBJ2-1
cdr3_nt: TGTGCCAGCAGCCTGAGGGCTCCCTACAGCTCCTACAATGAGCAGTTCTTC
cdr3_aa: CASSLRAPYSSYNEQFF

clone_size: .
d_call: .
v_call: TRBV15
j_call: TRBJ2-7
cdr3_nt: TGTGCCACCAGCAGAGTGATAGGGGCAGGGGATGCCTACGAGCAGTACTTC
cdr3_aa: CATSRVIGAGDAYEQYF

clone_size: many
d_call: .
v_call: TRBV5-1
j_call: TRBJ1-1
cdr3_nt: TGCGCCAGCAGCTTGGTGGTGTCCACCAACACTGAAGCTTTCTTT
cdr3_aa: CASSLVVSTNTEAFF

clone_size: .
d_call: TRBD1
v_call: TRBV15
j_call: TRBJ2-3
cdr3_nt: TGTGCCACCGCCGGACAGGGGAGCACAGATACGCAGTATTTT
cdr3_aa: CATAGQGSTDTQYF

clone_size: many
d_call: .
v_call: TRBV11-2
j_call: TRBJ2-1
cdr3_nt: TGTGCCAGCAGCTTTGGTTATAGCGTTAATGAGCAGTTCTTC
cdr3_aa: CASSFGYSVNEQFF

clone_size: many
d_call: .
v_call: TRBV20-1
j_call: TRBJ2-2
cdr3_nt: TGCAGTGCCCCGGAAACCGGGCGGGACCCCGGGGAGCTGTTTTTT
cdr3_aa: CSAPETGRDPGELFF

clone_size: many
d_call: TRBD2
v_call: TRBV6-6
j_call: TRBJ2-3
cdr3_nt: TGTGCCAGCAGACCCAGACTAGCGGTACACACAGATACGCAGTATTTT
cdr3_aa: CASRPRLAVHTDTQYF

clone_size: .
d_call: .
v_call: TRBV20-1
j_call: TRBJ2-1
cdr3_nt: TGCAGTGCTAATAGAATATCCCCGGGACTTTTGACTTTCAATGAGCAGTTCTTC
cdr3_aa: CSANRISPGLLTFNEQFF

clone_size: many
d_call: TRBD2
v_call: TRBV11-2
j_call: TRBJ2-2
cdr3_nt: TGTGCCAGCAGCTTGGGACTAGCGGGGGCGAACACCGGGGAGCTGTTTTTT
cdr3_aa: CASSLGLAGANTGELFF

clone_size: many
d_call: .
v_call: TRBV12-3/TRBV12-4
j_call: TRBJ1-2
cdr3_nt: TGTGCCAGCAGTTTAGGTTGGTCGGCTATTGGCTACACCTTC
cdr3_aa: CASSLGWSAIGYTF

clone_size: many
d_call: TRBD2
v_call: TRBV11-2
j_call: TRBJ2-7
cdr3_nt: TGTGCCAGCAGCCCGGGACTAGCGGGAGGCGAGCAGTACTTC
cdr3_aa: CASSPGLAGGEQYF

clone_size: .
d_call: .
v_call: TRBV23-1
j_call: TRBJ1-2
cdr3_nt: TGCGCCAGCAGTCAATCTCGGCGGGGCAGGGACTATGGCTACACCTTC
cdr3_aa: CASSQSRRGRDYGYTF

clone_size: many
d_call: .
v_call: TRBV7-2
j_call: TRBJ2-1
cdr3_nt: TGTGCCAGCAGATCGTGGGGCGATGAGCAGTTCTTC
cdr3_aa: CASRSWGDEQFF

clone_size: few
d_call: .
v_call: TRBV20-1
j_call: TRBJ2-1
cdr3_nt: TGCAGTGCTACTACTTATGAGCAGTTCTTC
cdr3_aa: CSATTYEQFF

clone_size: .
d_call: TRBD1
v_call: TRBV29-1
j_call: TRBJ2-1
cdr3_nt: TGCAGCGTTGAAACTGTGGGACAGGGGGTGGATGAGCAGTTCTTC
cdr3_aa: CSVETVGQGVDEQFF

clone_size: many
d_call: .
v_call: TRBV6-2/TRBV6-3
j_call: TRBJ2-1
cdr3_nt: TGTGCCAGCAGTTACGTAGAGAAGTCGGAGCAGTTCTTC
cdr3_aa: CASSYVEKSEQFF

clone_size: few
d_call: .
v_call: TRBV30
j_call: TRBJ2-1
cdr3_nt: TGTGCCTGGCTGGACTGGAGCTCCTACAATGAGCAGTTCTTC
cdr3_aa: CAWLDWSSYNEQFF

clone_size: .
d_call: .
v_call: TRBV7-8
j_call: TRBJ1-4
cdr3_nt: TGTGCCAGCACCTTGAGGGGTCCTAATGAAAAACTGTTTTTT
cdr3_aa: CASTLRGPNEKLFF

clone_size: many
d_call: TRBD2
v_call: TRBV7-3
j_call: TRBJ2-3
cdr3_nt: TGTGCCAGCAGCGTACTGAACCTAGCGGGAGGAGCAGATACGCAGTATTTT
cdr3_aa: CASSVLNLAGGADTQYF

clone_size: many
d_call: .
v_call: TRBV7-3
j_call: TRBJ2-3
cdr3_nt: TGTGCCATCGAGGGAGATACGCAGTATTTT
cdr3_aa: CAIEGDTQYF

clone_size: few
d_call: .
v_call: TRBV5-1
j_call: TRBJ1-6
cdr3_nt: TGCGCCAGCAGGGGGAATTATAATTCACCCCTCCACTTT
cdr3_aa: CASRGNYNSPLHF